Listed below are T cell receptor beta chains from one sample, sequenced in a study of OX40 agonist ivuxolimab in advanced cancers. The assay was immunoSEQ multiplex PCR, and TCRdb's table has in-frame clones only and misses some. Among fewer than 65,000 clones, around 79% were seen once, and the ten largest hold approximately 11%. The sequenced sample was CD4+ or CD8+ T cells sorted from blood, obtained in a trial of the OX40 agonist ivuxolimab. The receptor set was obtained from an adult with an advanced solid tumor such as melanoma, head and neck, liver or kidney cancer. Each CDR3 is given without its conserved first and last residue. Some rows have no size entry. The others give once, few or many, or a class for an expanded clone.

clone_size j_call v_call cdr3_aa
- TRBJ2-2 TRBV4-1 ASSQVGAGELF
- TRBJ2-3 TRBV19 ASSAEGSTDTQY
- TRBJ2-3 TRBV10-3 AISESGRPPHTDTQY
- TRBJ2-5 TRBV11-2 ASSLGTGAQETQY
- TRBJ1-2 TRBV6-5 ASSIDKTIYGYT
- TRBJ2-7 TRBV7-9 ASSFSGQGYEQY
- TRBJ1-1 TRBV18 ASSPPGNLNTEAF
- TRBJ2-2 TRBV5-5 ASSFTGGPNTGELF
- TRBJ2-6 TRBV30 AWNLGQGTGGANVLT
- TRBJ1-4 TRBV10-3 AISETGQGNEKLF
- TRBJ1-2 TRBV4-1 ASSQNSEAVNYGYT
- TRBJ2-3 TRBV10-3 AISEGLAGGPSDTQY
- TRBJ1-2 TRBV4-1 ASSQESDGIYGYT
- TRBJ1-1 TRBV4-2 ASSQDNQLNTEAF
- TRBJ1-3 TRBV6-5 ASSAQISGNTIY
- TRBJ1-1 TRBV19 ASSFLQGGRTEAF
- TRBJ2-7 TRBV11-3 ASSLVPRVAYEQY
few TRBJ2-3 TRBV29-1 SVAGAGGLADTQY
few TRBJ1-2 TRBV20-1 SASPGAS
once TRBJ2-7 TRBV7-8 ASSPRTSGSYEQY
- TRBJ2-6 TRBV25-1 ASGTSLSGANVLT
- TRBJ2-7 TRBV27 ASSSTGLYEQY
- TRBJ2-7 TRBV11-2 ASSLDPGRPYEQY
- TRBJ2-1 TRBV29-1 SVSGGARDEQF
- TRBJ2-3 TRBV29-1 SVERGWWY
- TRBJ2-2 TRBV7-3 ASSVANTGELF
many TRBJ2-7 TRBV7-9 ASSLAGTTVYEQY
- TRBJ2-1 TRBV5-1 ASSLTGLDNEQF
- TRBJ2-5 TRBV2 ASRGTGTLETQY
- TRBJ2-3 TRBV7-8 ASSLVGGDTQY
- TRBJ2-7 TRBV27 ASSLTPDRSYEQY
- TRBJ2-2 TRBV4-2 ASSQEIPRTSGELF
- TRBJ2-2 TRBV5-4 ASSPGLAGPTGELF
- TRBJ1-2 TRBV7-3 ASSLAAPGYYGYT
once TRBJ1-2 TRBV18 ASSRTGIKDGYT
- TRBJ2-3 TRBV7-6 ASSRGQGYTDTQY
- TRBJ2-2 TRBV7-9 ASSYRRKTSGSFSGELF
few TRBJ2-5 TRBV28 ASSGRQGWETQY
- TRBJ2-7 TRBV4-1 ASSRLISDGSNLYEQY
- TRBJ2-1 TRBV13 ASSLRDFHNEQF
- TRBJ2-2 TRBV9 ASSSGHITGELF
few TRBJ2-3 TRBV6-4 ASSVAGGKTDTQY
- TRBJ1-4 TRBV5-6 ASSLEPGRFNEKLF
- TRBJ2-5 TRBV9 ASSVDFKETQY
- TRBJ1-4 TRBV27 ASSLVGTGGGKLF
many TRBJ2-2 TRBV7-9 ASSLPPGLVTGELF
- TRBJ1-2 TRBV7-2 ASSSPGRETYGYT